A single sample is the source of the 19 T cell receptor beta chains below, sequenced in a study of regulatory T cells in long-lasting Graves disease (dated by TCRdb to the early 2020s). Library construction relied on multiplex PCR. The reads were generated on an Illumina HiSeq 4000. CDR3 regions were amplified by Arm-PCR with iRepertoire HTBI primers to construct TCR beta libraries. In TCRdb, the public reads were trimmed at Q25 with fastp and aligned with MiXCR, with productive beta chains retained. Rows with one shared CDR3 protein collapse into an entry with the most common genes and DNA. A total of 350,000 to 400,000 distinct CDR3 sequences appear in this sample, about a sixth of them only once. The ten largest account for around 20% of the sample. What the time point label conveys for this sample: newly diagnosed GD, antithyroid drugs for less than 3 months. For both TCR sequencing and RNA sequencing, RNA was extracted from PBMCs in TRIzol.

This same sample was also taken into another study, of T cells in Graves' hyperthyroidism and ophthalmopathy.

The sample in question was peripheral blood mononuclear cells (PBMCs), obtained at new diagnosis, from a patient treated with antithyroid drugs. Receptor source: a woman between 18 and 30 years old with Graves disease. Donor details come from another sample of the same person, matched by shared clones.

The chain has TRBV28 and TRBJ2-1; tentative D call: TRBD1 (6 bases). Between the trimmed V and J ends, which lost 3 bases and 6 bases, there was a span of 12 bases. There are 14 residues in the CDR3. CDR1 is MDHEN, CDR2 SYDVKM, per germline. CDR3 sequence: CASSLTGFGNEQFF. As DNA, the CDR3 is TGTGCCAGCAGTTTGACAGGTTTTGGCAATGAGCAGTTCTTC.

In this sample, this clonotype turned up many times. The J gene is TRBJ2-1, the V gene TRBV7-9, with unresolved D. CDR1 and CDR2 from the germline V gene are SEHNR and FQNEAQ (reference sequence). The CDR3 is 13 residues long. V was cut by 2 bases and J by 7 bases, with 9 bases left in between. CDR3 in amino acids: CASSLSWANEQFF. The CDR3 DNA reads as TGTGCCAGCAGCTTATCATGGGCTAATGAGCAGTTCTTC.

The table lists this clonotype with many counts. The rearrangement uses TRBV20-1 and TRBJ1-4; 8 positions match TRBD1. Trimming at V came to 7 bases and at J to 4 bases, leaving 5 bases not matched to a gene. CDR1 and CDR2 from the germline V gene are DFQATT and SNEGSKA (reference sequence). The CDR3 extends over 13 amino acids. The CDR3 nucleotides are TGCAGTGTCAGGACAGGGTTTAATGAAAAACTGTTTTTT. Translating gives CSVRTGFNEKLFF.

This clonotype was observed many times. In DNA form, the CDR3 reads TGTGCCAGCAGTGAACGTCGACAAGTAGATGAAGCTTTCTTT. As protein: CASSERRQVDEAFF. J is TRBJ1-1 and V is TRBV6-1; D not resolved. The V gene's germline CDR1 is MNHNS and CDR2 SASEGT. The CDR3 covers 14 residues. Trimming left V 2 bases short and J 7 bases short, with 14 bases between.

The CDR3 reads CASKAGQGTMNTEAFF. DNA for the CDR3: TGTGCCAGCAAGGCTGGACAGGGAACAATGAACACTGAAGCTTTCTTT. V and J are TRBV19 and TRBJ1-1; 8 bases fit TRBD1. There are 16 residues in the CDR3. The ends lost 9 bases at V and 0 bases at J; junction bases unmatched: 12. The germline V gene encodes CDR1 LNHDA and CDR2 SQIVND (reference sequence).

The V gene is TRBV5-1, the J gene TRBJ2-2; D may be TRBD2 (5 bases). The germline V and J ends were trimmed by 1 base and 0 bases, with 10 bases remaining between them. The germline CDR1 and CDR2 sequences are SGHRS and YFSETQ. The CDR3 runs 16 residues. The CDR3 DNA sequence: TGCGCCAGCAGCTTGTGGGGAGATTCGAACACCGGGGAGCTGTTTTTT. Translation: CASSLWGDSNTGELFF.

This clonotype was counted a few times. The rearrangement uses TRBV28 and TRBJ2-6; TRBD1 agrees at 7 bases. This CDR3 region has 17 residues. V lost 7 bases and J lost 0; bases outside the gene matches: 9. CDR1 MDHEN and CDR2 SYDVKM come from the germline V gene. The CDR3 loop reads CASTAPGQTSGANVLTF. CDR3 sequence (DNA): TGTGCCAGCACAGCTCCGGGACAGACCTCTGGGGCCAACGTCCTGACTTTC.

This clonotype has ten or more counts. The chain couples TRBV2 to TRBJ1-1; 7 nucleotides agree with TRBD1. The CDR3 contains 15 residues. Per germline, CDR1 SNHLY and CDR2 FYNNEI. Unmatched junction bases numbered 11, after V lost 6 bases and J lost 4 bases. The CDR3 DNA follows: TGTGCCAGCAGCGTCTTTACAGGGGTGGGCACTGAAGCTTTCTTT. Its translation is CASSVFTGVGTEAFF.

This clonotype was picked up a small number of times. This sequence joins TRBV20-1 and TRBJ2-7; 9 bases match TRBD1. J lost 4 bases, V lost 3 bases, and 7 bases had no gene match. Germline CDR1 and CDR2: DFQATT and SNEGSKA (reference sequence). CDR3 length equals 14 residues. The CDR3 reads CSARAPDRGYEQYF. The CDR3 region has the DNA TGCAGTGCTAGGGCCCCCGACAGGGGGTACGAGCAGTACTTC.

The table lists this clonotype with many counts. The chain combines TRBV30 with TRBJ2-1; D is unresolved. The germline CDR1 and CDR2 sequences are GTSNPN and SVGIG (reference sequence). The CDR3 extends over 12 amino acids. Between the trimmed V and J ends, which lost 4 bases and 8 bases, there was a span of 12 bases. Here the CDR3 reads CAWNRAEDEQFF. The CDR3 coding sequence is TGTGCCTGGAATAGGGCGGAAGATGAGCAGTTCTTC. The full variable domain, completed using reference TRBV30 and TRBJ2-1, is SQTIHQWPATLVQPVGSPLSLECTVEGTSNPNLYWYRQAAGRGLQLLFYSVGIGQISSEVPQNLSASRPQDRQFILSSKKLLLSDSGFYLCAWNRAEDEQFFGPGTRLTVL.

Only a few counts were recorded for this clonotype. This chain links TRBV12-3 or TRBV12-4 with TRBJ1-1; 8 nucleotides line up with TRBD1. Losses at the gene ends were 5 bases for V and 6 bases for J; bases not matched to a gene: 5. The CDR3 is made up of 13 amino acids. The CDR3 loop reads CASSHGQGAEAFF. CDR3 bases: TGTGCCAGCAGTCACGGACAGGGAGCTGAAGCTTTCTTT.

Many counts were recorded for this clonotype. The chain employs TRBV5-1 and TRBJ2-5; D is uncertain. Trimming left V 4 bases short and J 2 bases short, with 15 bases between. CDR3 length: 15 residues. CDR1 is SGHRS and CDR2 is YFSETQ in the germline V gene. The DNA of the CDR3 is TGCGCCAGCAGCGTCCATCGACAATTACAAGAGACCCAGTACTTC. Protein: CASSVHRQLQETQYF.

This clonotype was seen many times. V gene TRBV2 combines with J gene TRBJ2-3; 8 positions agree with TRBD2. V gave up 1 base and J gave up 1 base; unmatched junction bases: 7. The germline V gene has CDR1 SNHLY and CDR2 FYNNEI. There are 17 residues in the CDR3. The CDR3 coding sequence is TGTGCCAGCAGTGAAGGCGTCAGCGGGGGCCGCACAGATACGCAGTATTTT. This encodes CASSEGVSGGRTDTQYF.

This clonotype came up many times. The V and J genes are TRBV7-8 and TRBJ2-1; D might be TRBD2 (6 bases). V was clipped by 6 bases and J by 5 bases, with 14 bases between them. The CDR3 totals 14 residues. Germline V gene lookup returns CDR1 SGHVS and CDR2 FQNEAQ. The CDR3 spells CASSSTWTNNEQFF. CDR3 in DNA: TGTGCCAGCAGTTCTACGTGGACTAACAATGAGCAGTTCTTC.

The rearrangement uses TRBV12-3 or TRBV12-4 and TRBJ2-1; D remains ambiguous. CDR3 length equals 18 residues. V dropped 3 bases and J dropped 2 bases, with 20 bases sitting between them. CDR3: CASSFGQDPPRPYNEQFF. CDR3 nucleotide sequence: TGTGCCAGCAGTTTTGGGCAGGACCCCCCGCGGCCCTACAATGAGCAGTTCTTC.

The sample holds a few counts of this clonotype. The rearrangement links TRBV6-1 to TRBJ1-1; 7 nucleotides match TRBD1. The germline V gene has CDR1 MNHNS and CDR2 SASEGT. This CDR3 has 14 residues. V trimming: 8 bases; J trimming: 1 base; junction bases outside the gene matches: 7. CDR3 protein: CASLTGAGNTEAFF. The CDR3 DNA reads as TGTGCCAGCCTAACAGGGGCAGGGAACACTGAAGCTTTCTTT.

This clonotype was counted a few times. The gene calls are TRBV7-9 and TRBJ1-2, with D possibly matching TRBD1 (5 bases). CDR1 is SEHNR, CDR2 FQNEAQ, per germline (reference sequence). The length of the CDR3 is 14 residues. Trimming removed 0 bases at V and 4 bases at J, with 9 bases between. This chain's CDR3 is CASSLAQGAYGYTF. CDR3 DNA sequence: TGTGCCAGCAGCTTAGCCCAGGGCGCCTATGGCTACACCTTC.

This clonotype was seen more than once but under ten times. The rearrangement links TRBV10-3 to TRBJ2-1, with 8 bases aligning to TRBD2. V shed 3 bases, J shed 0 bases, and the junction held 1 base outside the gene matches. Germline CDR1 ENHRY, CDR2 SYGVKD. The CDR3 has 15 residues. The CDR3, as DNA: TGTGCCATCAGTGATAGCGGGGCCTCCTACAATGAGCAGTTCTTC. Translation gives CAISDSGASYNEQFF.

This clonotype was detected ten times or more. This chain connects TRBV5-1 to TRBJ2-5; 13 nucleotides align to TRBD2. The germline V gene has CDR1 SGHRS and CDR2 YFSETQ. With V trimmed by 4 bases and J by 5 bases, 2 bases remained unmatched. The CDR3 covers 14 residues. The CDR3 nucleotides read TGCGCCAGCAGCACGACTAGCGGGAGGGAGACCCAGTACTTC. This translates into CASSTTSGRETQYF.